The clone carrying this TCR beta chain was seen once. As yet, its antigen is unknown. The ends were cut back, 1 base at V and 5 bases at J, with 15 bases in the middle. The CDR3 is 16 amino acids. From the reads, TCRdb called clonotypes with MiXCR, one entry per CDR3 protein. The data hold 550,000 to 850,000 distinct CDR3 sequences, with approximately 33% observed a single time. The data belong to a study of T cell repertoires in cytomegalovirus infection. In the study overall: CMV epitopes in the study were HLA-C-restricted (recently identified) and HLA-B-restricted (well studied).

Findings of the study overall: Pooled public TCR beta family frequency picked out CMV carriers with the relevant HLA.

The TCR sequence derives from a human donor in good health (CMV status not recorded). Some clones in this sample may be carry-over from other donors' samples. This chain connects TRBV12-3 or TRBV12-4 to TRBJ1-5, with no clear D. This material consisted of cultured PBMCs, taken from culture after CMV antigen stimulation. CDR3 amino acids: CASSLGGLTFHQPQHF. In nucleotides, the CDR3 is TGTGCCAGCAGTTTAGGCGGACTTACTTTCCATCAGCCCCAGCATTTT.